Included here is one T cell receptor (beta chain) sequence, with context. These data come from a study of blood T cell repertoires in COVID-19. Study at large: Whether acute or convalescent, the COVID-19 samples came from the United States, Italy and Spain. Nucleic acid was either cDNA or gDNA, and it came from T cells, B-cell-depleted T cells, or PBMCs.

Using immunoSEQ multiplex PCR, the repertoire was profiled, and TCRdb retains in-frame clones only, with some absent. The sample carries about 160,000 clones, about 83% recorded once. This CDR3 is built from 14 residues. Germline V gives CDR1 MNHEY, CDR2 SVGAGI. Trimming pared 2 bases from V and 4 bases from J, leaving 12 bases between. V gene TRBV6-5 combines with J gene TRBJ2-7; D possibly corresponds to TRBD2 (5 bases). Sequencing was carried out using peripheral blood. This receptor was taken from a woman of 80 years or more with acute or convalescent COVID-19. In DNA, the CDR3 is TGTGCCAGCAGTTACCATGGGGAGAAGTACGAGCAGTACTTC. Amino acid sequence: CASSYHGEKYEQYF.